These 15 T cell receptor beta chains came from one sample sequenced in a study of T cell repertoires in cytomegalovirus infection. The antigens for these receptors are not known. From the reads, TCRdb called clonotypes with MiXCR, one entry per CDR3 protein. The data show about 900,000 distinct CDR3 sequences, with roughly 30% seen just once and around 15% held by the top ten. Sequencing was performed on cultured CD8+ T cells from PBMCs, taken from culture after CMV antigen stimulation. These receptors all come from a human donor in good health (CMV status not recorded). Some clones in this sample may be carry-over from other donors' samples.

The chain links TRBV27 to TRBJ1-2; D is perhaps TRBD1 (5 bases). The CDR3 is 15 residues long. V lost 0 bases and J 4 bases, leaving 12 bases between the germline ends. The germline CDR1 and CDR2 sequences are MNHEY and SMNVEV (reference sequence). Written as DNA, the CDR3 is TGTGCCAGCAGTTTATCGTCAGGGACGGCCTATGGCTACACCTTC. It translates to CASSLSSGTAYGYTF.

This clonotype was seen a handful of times. This chain uses TRBV20-1 with TRBJ2-3, with 11 nucleotides matching TRBD2. The CDR3 totals 15 residues. Germline CDR1 DFQATT, CDR2 SNEGSKA (reference sequence). The trim removed 5 bases at V and 5 bases at J, leaving 9 bases unmatched. The CDR3 region is CSAPIAGGPIDTQYF. In DNA form, the CDR3 reads TGCAGTGCTCCTATAGCGGGGGGGCCGATAGATACGCAGTATTTT.

The V call is TRBV28, the J call TRBJ1-1; no firm D call. Germline CDR1 MDHEN, CDR2 SYDVKM. The length of the CDR3 is 15 residues. The V and J ends lost 5 bases and 7 bases respectively, with 20 bases between them. CDR3 DNA: TGTGCCAGCAGTCCTCCGAGGAACGGTGATAGTGAAGCTTTCTTT. Translation: CASSPPRNGDSEAFF.

As concerns this clonotype: A much larger clone lies a single base off, so this may be a read error. The CDR3 end shows no conserved phenylalanine or tryptophan, and so a read error is likely. The chain has TRBV7-6 and TRBJ2-1; no clear D. V lost 0 bases to trimming and J lost 7 bases, with 7 bases between them. CDR1 and CDR2 from the germline V gene are SGHVS and FNYEAQ. CDR3 length: 13 amino acids. CDR3 DNA sequence: TGTGCCAGCAGCTTAGCCGTCGGGAATGAGCAGTTCTCC. Its translation is CASSLAVGNEQFS.

This clonotype has a handful of counts. This chain links TRBV7-6 with TRBJ2-3; D remains unclear. Trimming removed 5 bases at V and 1 base at J, with 16 bases between. The germline V gene encodes CDR1 SGHVS and CDR2 FNYEAQ. CDR3 length equals 16 residues. DNA for the CDR3: TGTGCCAGCAGCCTGGAGTGGGGTTATGGCACAGATACGCAGTATTTT. Amino acids: CASSLEWGYGTDTQYF.

The chain uses TRBV6-2 or TRBV6-3 and TRBJ2-7; D might be TRBD1 or TRBD2, each matching 5 bases. V was trimmed by 7 bases and J by 3 bases, leaving 16 bases between them. This CDR3 contains 14 residues. Per germline, CDR1 MNHEY and CDR2 SVGEGT. The CDR3 nucleotides are TGTGCCAGCACCCATCACCGGGACGGCTACGAGCAGTACTTC. This codes for CASTHHRDGYEQYF.

The chain employs TRBV4-1 and TRBJ1-2; 9 bases align to TRBD1. The CDR3 length is 15 residues. Unmatched junction bases numbered 4, after V lost 2 bases and J lost 3 bases. Germline-derived CDR1 and CDR2 are MGHRA and YSYEKL. CDR3 amino acids: CASSQPTGGDYGYTF. The CDR3 nucleotides read TGCGCCAGCAGCCAACCCACAGGGGGCGACTATGGCTACACCTTC.

The gene calls are TRBV7-6 and TRBJ1-5; D ambiguous. Germline values: CDR1 SGHVS, CDR2 FNYEAQ. The germline V and J ends were trimmed by 0 bases and 10 bases, with 10 bases remaining between them. The CDR3 loop spans 13 amino acids. This chain's CDR3 is CASSLARGEPQHF. For the CDR3, the DNA is TGTGCCAGCAGCTTAGCGCGTGGGGAACCCCAGCATTTT. Using reference TRBV7-6 and TRBJ1-5 for the parts outside the CDR3, the full variable domain is GAGVSQSPRYKVTKRGQDVALRCDPISGHVSLYWYRQALGQGPEFLTYFNYEAQQDKSGLPNDRFSAERPEGSISTLTIQRTEQRDSAMYRCASSLARGEPQHFGDGTRLSIL.

This clonotype was seen only a few times. The chain combines TRBV12-3 or TRBV12-4 with TRBJ2-2, with 8 bases lining up with TRBD1. J gave up 8 bases and V 6 bases, and 5 bases lay outside the gene matches. The CDR3 is 13 residues long. The CDR3 region has the DNA TGTGCCAGCAGCGGACAGGGTCCAGGGGAGCTGTTTTTT. It is translated as CASSGQGPGELFF.

This clonotype turned up a few times. V is TRBV7-9 and J is TRBJ1-4; 7 positions agree with TRBD1. V dropped 2 bases and J dropped 0; count of bases not matched to a gene: 6. Germline V gene sequence: CDR1 SEHNR, CDR2 FQNEAQ (reference sequence). The CDR3 sequence is 17 residues long. CDR3 in amino acids: CASSLPLGQATNEKLFF. The CDR3 nucleotides are TGTGCCAGCAGCTTACCCCTCGGACAGGCAACTAATGAAAAACTGTTTTTT.

V and J are TRBV3-1 and TRBJ2-5, with 11 nucleotides matching TRBD2. The V and J ends lost 9 bases and 2 bases, in that order; junction bases with no gene match: 11. Germline-derived CDR1 and CDR2 are LGHDT and YNNKEL (reference sequence). The CDR3 sequence is 16 residues long. The CDR3 DNA follows: TGTGCCAGTCAAGCGATGACTAGCGGGGAGCAAGAGACCCAGTACTTC. The encoded protein is CASQAMTSGEQETQYF.

CDR3 sequence (DNA): TGCAGTGCTAGAGAACCCGGGACATTCATCGAATCTGAAGCTTTCTTT. Translating gives CSAREPGTFIESEAFF. V and J are TRBV20-1 and TRBJ1-1, with D perhaps TRBD1 (6 bases). The V gene's germline CDR1 is DFQATT and CDR2 SNEGSKA (reference sequence). Trimming cost V 0 bases and J 6 bases, with 20 bases left between them. The CDR3 consists of 16 residues.

In this sample, this clonotype turned up many times. The chain is built from TRBV7-6 and TRBJ2-5; TRBD2 aligns across 7 bases. Trimming removed 5 bases from V and 2 bases from J; junction bases left unmatched: 5. The CDR3 is 14 residues long. CDR1 and CDR2 (germline): SGHVS, FNYEAQ. CDR3: CASSHGLVQETQYF. The CDR3 DNA sequence: TGTGCCAGCAGCCATGGACTAGTTCAAGAGACCCAGTACTTC.

This clonotype showed up just a few times. The rearrangement uses TRBV7-9 and TRBJ2-2; D is unresolved. Germline lookup yields CDR1 SEHNR and CDR2 FQNEAQ (reference sequence). The CDR3 covers 16 residues. Trimming cost V 5 bases and J 1 base, with 14 bases left between them. The CDR3 spells CASSIRVALNTGELFF. The CDR3 DNA reads TGTGCCAGCAGCATCCGGGTCGCCCTGAACACCGGGGAGCTGTTTTTT.

The V call is TRBV7-6, the J call TRBJ2-2, with a weak D call TRBD1 (6 bases). Germline lookup yields CDR1 SGHVS and CDR2 FNYEAQ. Deletions cut 5 bases from V and 2 bases from J, with 18 bases between. The CDR3 has 17 amino acids. The CDR3 is CASSPTSGTPNTGELFF. The CDR3 DNA is TGTGCCAGCAGCCCAACATCCGGGACACCCAACACCGGGGAGCTGTTTTTT.